The sequence of this T cell receptor (beta chain) was determined in a study of blood T cell repertoires in COVID-19. Deletions cut 5 bases from V and 6 bases from J, with 10 bases between. The germline CDR1 and CDR2 sequences are KGHSH and LQKENI. The CDR3 spans 12 residues. This clone has more than one count but fewer than ten. Sequencing was performed with immunoSEQ multiplex PCR; in TCRdb, only in-frame clones are kept and a portion is missing. The top ten hold 18% of the sample, which has over 100,000 clones, roughly 83% seen once. The TCR was taken from a woman in her sixties or seventies with acute or convalescent COVID-19. Sequencing was performed on peripheral blood. V usage is TRBV18 and J usage is TRBJ1-2, with D perhaps matching TRBD1 (6 bases). The CDR3: CASSVSGDGYTF. The CDR3 coding sequence is TGTGCCAGCTCAGTTTCAGGGGATGGCTACACCTTC.